These 7 T cell receptor beta chains were all obtained from the same sample, sequenced in a study of cytomegalovirus exposure and HLA in healthy donors. PCR primers comprised 60 Vbeta and 13 Jbeta primers. Clones were read by immunoSEQ multiplex PCR, and TCRdb kept only the in-frame ones, dropping some. The listing contains about 110,000 clones. Sequencing input: PBMCs. The receptor set was obtained from a man in his forties in good health and CMV-seropositive.

This chain connects TRBV28 to TRBJ2-7; TRBD2 aligns across 12 bases. The V gene's germline CDR1 is MDHEN and CDR2 SYDVKM. Germline trimming cut 7 bases from V and 2 bases from J; bases unmatched to any gene: 6. The CDR3 is made up of 15 amino acids. CDR3 residues: CASMGLAGKTYEQYF. CDR3 in DNA: TGTGCCAGCATGGGACTAGCGGGCAAAACCTACGAGCAGTACTTC.

The chain links TRBV28 to TRBJ2-5; 9 positions match TRBD1. Germline V gene data show CDR1 as MDHEN and CDR2 as SYDVKM. J gave up 2 bases and V 6 bases, and 7 bases lay outside the gene matches. The CDR3 sequence is 15 residues long. CDR3 sequence reads: CASRHPGQGQETQYF. The CDR3 DNA reads as TGTGCCAGCAGACATCCGGGACAGGGTCAAGAGACCCAGTACTTC.

This chain uses TRBV7-3 with TRBJ1-1; D call uncertain. The V end lost 4 bases, the J end lost 2 bases, and 8 bases lay between the germline ends. Germline V gives CDR1 SGHTA, CDR2 FQGTGA. The CDR3 totals 13 residues. This chain's CDR3 is CASSSPPNTEAFF. Written as DNA, the CDR3 is TGTGCCAGCAGCTCTCCCCCTAACACTGAAGCTTTCTTT.

The chain joins TRBV27 to TRBJ1-1, with D possibly being TRBD1 (6 bases). V dropped 0 bases and J dropped 5 bases, with 10 bases sitting between them. CDR1 is MNHEY and CDR2 is SMNVEV in the germline V gene (reference sequence). The CDR3 covers 14 residues. CDR3 sequence: CASSLSQGWTEAFF. CDR3 in DNA: TGTGCCAGCAGTTTATCACAGGGATGGACTGAAGCTTTCTTT.

The CDR3 coding sequence is TGTGCCAGCAGTTCGAACTACCCCTACGAGCAGTACTTC. Translating gives CASSSNYPYEQYF. This chain links TRBV28 with TRBJ2-7; D call uncertain. The CDR3 is 13 amino acids. In germline, CDR1 is MDHEN, CDR2 SYDVKM. Trimming pared 4 bases from V and 2 bases from J, leaving 9 bases between.

The chain is built from TRBV10-2 and TRBJ1-1; D is perhaps TRBD1 (6 bases). Trimming pared 5 bases from V and 1 base from J, leaving 17 bases between. Germline assignment: CDR1 WSHSY and CDR2 SAAADI. The CDR3 runs 16 residues. The CDR3 loop reads CASSSPQGRANTEAFF. The DNA of the CDR3 is TGCGCCAGCAGTAGTCCCCAGGGGAGGGCGAACACTGAAGCTTTCTTT.

The chain joins TRBV6-1 to TRBJ1-2; D might be TRBD1 (5 bases). The ends were cut back, 4 bases at V and 6 bases at J, with 9 bases in the middle. Germline V lookup: CDR1 MNHNS, CDR2 SASEGT. This CDR3 contains 12 residues. The CDR3 loop is CASSARVDGYTF. As DNA, the CDR3 is TGTGCCAGCAGTGCCAGGGTTGATGGCTACACCTTC.